This entry describes one T cell receptor (beta chain). This clone's antigen is unknown. No much larger clonotype is one base removed from it; base qualities were not supplied. The data stem from a study of CD8+ T cells in alopecia areata (dated by TCRdb to the late 2010s). About the study as a whole: Treated patients were enrolled in an open-label pilot trial of oral tofacitinib at 5 to 10 mg twice daily for moderate-to-severe alopecia areata. Patients stayed on tofacitinib for 6 to 18 months and then had 6 months of follow-up off drug so that delayed response and recurrence could be assessed. Tofacitinib-treated patients had biopsies at baseline and at 4 and 24 weeks of treatment, with a later scalp biopsy in several patients. RNA was obtained with the PAXgene miRNA kit for fixed scalp, the miRNeasy kit for PBMCs, and the RNeasy kit for mouse skin. On the human side, TCRbeta sequencing was run on scalp tissue and on sorted CD4+ and CD8+ peripheral blood T cells from healthy controls and from alopecia areata patients with either patchy or totalis/universalis disease. TCRbeta CDR3 regions were amplified by immunoSEQ multiplex PCR with 35 Vbeta forward and 13 Jbeta reverse primers. To study T cell clonal expansion in alopecia areata, the researchers applied high-throughput TCRbeta sequencing to both the C3H/HeJ mouse model and human patients. Clonality in the scalp was compared among normal scalp (n=4), patchy alopecia areata scalp (n=8), and alopecia totalis/universalis scalp (n=8). The SALT score, which quantifies the percentage of affected scalp surface area, was used to measure disease severity in treated patients. Study-wide findings and limitations: The treated cohort was small, with a single nonresponder, so links between baseline CD8+ expansion and response need larger studies. During tofacitinib treatment, many expanded lesional clones remained in scalp and blood, and this persistence may partly explain relapse after treatment is stopped. Resident alphabeta T cells in normal human skin are also sequenced, complicating scalp TCR repertoire analysis, unlike mouse skin dominated by gammadelta T cells. TCR sequences shared between patients were less clear than in mice, possibly partly because of HLA diversity in the patient population. With tofacitinib, both scalp clonality and the number of expanded CD8+ clones among the top 100 scalp clones went down significantly. Compared with normal scalp, lesional scalp, particularly in alopecia totalis/universalis, had higher clonality and more expanded CD8+ clones, which suggests antigenic drive.

Library preparation used the immunoSEQ multiplex PCR assay. For TCR sequencing, RNA was extracted from every sample and reverse transcribed into cDNA to serve as template. SuperScript III was used to make first-strand cDNA, primed with a 2:1 mix of oligo-dT and random hexamers. A synthetic immune receptor repertoire was used to gauge amplification bias, and whatever bias remained was removed computationally. Under the source paper's analysis protocol: Raw reads were preprocessed to remove errors, and CDR3 was defined according to IMGT conventions as the region from the conserved cysteine to phenylalanine. Clonality was computed by normalizing Shannon entropy by log2 of the number of productive unique TCRs and subtracting the result from 1. Whether scalp clones were CD4 or CD8 was inferred by matching scalp TCRbeta sequences against CD4 and CD8 repertoires sorted from blood. Sourced from immuneACCESS, this table was stored by TCRdb with only in-frame sequences that have V and J called. A share of the clones is absent; for the studies checked, an unresolved V gene accounts for under half, and the remainder has no known explanation. V and J calls and clone size are given by that table; D and trimming were obtained from the DNA. This sample comprises about 290,000 clones, over 45% of them detected only once. Clones ranked in the top ten supply under 2% of the sample.

The sample's time point label, decoded: 24 weeks on oral tofacitinib. The treatment or condition label for this specimen denotes: oral pan-JAK inhibitor, 5-10 mg twice daily. From alopecia areata patients, peripheral blood was collected along with lesional scalp punch biopsies. PBMCs were isolated by density centrifugation and stained for CD3, CD4 and CD8, and CD4+ and CD8+ T cells were sorted on a FACSAria. V and J are truncated by 2 bases and 6 bases respectively, leaving an intervening sequence of 12 bases. CDR3 length: 15 amino acids, cysteine to phenylalanine. Only the CDR3 portion is preserved as DNA: 45 bases, with reading frame beginning at the first base. CDR1 and CDR2 are read off the germline V gene as SGHDT and YYEEEE.

Recombination joined TRBV5-6 with TRBJ1-6; TRBD1 is a possible D gene, resting on 6 matching bases. The starting material was CD4+ T cells sorted from blood, obtained at week 24, from a patient treated with tofacitinib. The sequence was collected from a human donor with alopecia areata. The CDR3 amino acid sequence is: CASSFAGQINSPLHF. The DNA sequence is given as TGTGCCAGCAGCTTTGCGGGACAAATTAATTCACCCCTCCACTTT.